This TCR beta chain derives from a study of OX40 agonist ivuxolimab in advanced cancers. The germline V gene has CDR1 GTSNPN and CDR2 SVGIG (reference sequence). The CDR3 contains 13 residues. V was clipped by 2 bases and J by 2 bases, with 8 bases between them. Sequenced by immunoSEQ multiplex PCR; TCRdb stores in-frame clones only, minus some. The profile shows approximately 90,000 clones, around nine tenths of them singletons. The V call is TRBV30, the J call TRBJ2-3; tentatively, D is TRBD2 (6 bases). The sample was CD4+ or CD8+ T cells sorted from blood, taken in a trial of the OX40 agonist ivuxolimab. This clonotype was obtained from an adult with an advanced solid tumor such as melanoma, head and neck, liver or kidney cancer. CDR3 nucleotide sequence: TGTGCCTGGAGTACGGGAGTCACAGATACGCAGTATTTT. Protein sequence: CAWSTGVTDTQYF.